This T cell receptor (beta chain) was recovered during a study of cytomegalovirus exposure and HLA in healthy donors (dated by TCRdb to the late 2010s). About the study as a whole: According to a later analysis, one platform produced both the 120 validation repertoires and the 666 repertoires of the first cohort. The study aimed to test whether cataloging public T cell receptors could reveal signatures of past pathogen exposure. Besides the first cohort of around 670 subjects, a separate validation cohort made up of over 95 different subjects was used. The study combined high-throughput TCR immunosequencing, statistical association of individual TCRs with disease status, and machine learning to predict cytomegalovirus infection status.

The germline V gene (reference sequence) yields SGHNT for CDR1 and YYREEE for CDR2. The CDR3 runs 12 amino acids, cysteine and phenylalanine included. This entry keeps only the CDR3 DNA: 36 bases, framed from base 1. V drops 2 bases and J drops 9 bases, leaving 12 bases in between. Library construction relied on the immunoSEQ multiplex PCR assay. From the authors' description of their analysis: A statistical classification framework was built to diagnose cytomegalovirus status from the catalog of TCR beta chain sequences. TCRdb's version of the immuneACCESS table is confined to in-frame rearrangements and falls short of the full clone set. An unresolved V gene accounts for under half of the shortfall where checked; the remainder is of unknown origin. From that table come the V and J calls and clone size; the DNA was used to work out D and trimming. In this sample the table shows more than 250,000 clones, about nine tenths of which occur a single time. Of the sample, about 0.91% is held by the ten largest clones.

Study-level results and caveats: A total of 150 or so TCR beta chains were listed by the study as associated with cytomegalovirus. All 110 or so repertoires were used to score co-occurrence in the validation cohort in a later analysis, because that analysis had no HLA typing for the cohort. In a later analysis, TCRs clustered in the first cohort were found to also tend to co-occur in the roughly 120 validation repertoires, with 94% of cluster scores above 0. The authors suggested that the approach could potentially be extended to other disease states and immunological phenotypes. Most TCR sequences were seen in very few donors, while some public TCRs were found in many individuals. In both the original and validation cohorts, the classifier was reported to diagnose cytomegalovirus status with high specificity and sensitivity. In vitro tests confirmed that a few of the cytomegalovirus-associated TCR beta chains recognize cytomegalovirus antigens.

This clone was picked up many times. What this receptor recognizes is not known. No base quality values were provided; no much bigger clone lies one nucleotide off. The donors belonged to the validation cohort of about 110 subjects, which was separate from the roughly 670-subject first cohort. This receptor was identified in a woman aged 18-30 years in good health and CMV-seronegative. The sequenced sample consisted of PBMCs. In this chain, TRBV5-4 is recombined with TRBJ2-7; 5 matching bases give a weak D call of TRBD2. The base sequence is TGTGCCAGCAGCTTCAGGAGCGGTGTGCAGTACTTC. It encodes CASSFRSGVQYF.